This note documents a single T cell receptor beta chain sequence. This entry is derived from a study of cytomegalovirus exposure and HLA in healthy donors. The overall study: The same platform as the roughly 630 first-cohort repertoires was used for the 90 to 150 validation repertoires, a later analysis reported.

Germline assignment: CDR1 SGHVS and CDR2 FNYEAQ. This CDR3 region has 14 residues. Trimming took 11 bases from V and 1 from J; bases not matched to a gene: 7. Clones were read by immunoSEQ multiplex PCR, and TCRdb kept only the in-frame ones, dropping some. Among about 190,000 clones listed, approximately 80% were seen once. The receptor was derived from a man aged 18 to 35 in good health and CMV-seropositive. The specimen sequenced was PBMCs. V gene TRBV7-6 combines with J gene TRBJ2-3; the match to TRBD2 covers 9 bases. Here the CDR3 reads CAVGASGGTDTQYF. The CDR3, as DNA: TGTGCCGTCGGGGCTAGCGGGGGCACAGATACGCAGTATTTT. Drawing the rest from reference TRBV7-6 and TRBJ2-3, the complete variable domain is GAGVSQSPRYKVTKRGQDVALRCDPISGHVSLYWYRQALGQGPEFLTYFNYEAQQDKSGLPNDRFSAERPEGSISTLTIQRTEQRDSAMYRCAVGASGGTDTQYFGPGTRLTVL.